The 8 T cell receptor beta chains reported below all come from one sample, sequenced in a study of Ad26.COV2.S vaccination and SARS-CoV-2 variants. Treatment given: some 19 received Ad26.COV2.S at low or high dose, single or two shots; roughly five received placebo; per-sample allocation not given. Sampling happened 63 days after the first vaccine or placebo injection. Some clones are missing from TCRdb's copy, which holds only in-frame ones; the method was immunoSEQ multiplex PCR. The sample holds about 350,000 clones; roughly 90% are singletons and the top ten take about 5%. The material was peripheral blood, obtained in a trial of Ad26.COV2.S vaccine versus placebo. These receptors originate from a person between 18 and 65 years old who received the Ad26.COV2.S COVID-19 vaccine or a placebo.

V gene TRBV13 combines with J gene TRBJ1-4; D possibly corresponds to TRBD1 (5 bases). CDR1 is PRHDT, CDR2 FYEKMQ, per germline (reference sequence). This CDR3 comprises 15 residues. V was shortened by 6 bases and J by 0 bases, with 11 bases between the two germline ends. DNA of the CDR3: TGTGCCAGCAGTTCCCGGGACTCAACTAATGAAAAACTGTTTTTT. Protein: CASSSRDSTNEKLFF.

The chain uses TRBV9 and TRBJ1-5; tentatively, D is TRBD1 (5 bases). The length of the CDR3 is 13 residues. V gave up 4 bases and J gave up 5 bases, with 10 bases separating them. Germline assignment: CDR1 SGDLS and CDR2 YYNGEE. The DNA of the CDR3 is TGTGCCAGCAGCCCTTCGGGGGATCAGCCCCAGCATTTT. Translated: CASSPSGDQPQHF.

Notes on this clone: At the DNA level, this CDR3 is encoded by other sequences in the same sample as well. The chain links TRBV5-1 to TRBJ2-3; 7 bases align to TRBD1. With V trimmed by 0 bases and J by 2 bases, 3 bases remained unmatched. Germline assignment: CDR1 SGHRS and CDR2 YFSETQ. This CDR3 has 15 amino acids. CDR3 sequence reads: CASSLGGGSTDTQYF. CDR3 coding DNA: TGCGCCAGCAGCTTGGGAGGGGGCTCCACAGATACGCAGTATTTT.

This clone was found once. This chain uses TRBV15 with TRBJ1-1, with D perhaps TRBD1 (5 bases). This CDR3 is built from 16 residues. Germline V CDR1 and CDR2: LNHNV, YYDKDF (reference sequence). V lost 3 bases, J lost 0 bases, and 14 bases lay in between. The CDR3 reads CATSSTAGILNTEAFF. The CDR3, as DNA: TGTGCCACCAGCAGTACCGCAGGGATCTTGAACACTGAAGCTTTCTTT.

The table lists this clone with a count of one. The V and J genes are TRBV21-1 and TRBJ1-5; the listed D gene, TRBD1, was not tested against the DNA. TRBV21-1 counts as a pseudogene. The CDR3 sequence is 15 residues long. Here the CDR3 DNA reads TGTGCCAGCACCTGCAGGGGGACCAGCGATCAGCCCCAGCATTTT. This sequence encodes CASTCRGTSDQPQHF.

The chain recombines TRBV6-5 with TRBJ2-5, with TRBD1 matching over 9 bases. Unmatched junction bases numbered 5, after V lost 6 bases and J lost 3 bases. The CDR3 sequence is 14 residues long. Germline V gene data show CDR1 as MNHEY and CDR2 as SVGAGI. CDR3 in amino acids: CASRRRTGEETQYF. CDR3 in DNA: TGTGCCAGCAGGCGACGGACAGGGGAAGAGACCCAGTACTTC.

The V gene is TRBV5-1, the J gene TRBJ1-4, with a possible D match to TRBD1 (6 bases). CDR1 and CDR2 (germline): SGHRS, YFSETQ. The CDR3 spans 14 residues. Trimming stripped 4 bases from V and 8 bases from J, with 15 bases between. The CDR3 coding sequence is TGCGCCAGCAGCGTACGACAGGATGGCGAAAAACTGTTTTTT. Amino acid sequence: CASSVRQDGEKLFF.

The CDR3 loop reads CASSVRVYSEAFF. The CDR3 DNA reads as TGTGCCAGCAGCGTCAGGGTATACTCTGAAGCTTTCTTT. The chain links TRBV7-8 to TRBJ1-1, with D maybe TRBD1 (5 bases). CDR1 SGHVS and CDR2 FQNEAQ come from the germline V gene. Trimming removed 5 bases from V and 6 bases from J, with 13 bases in between. This CDR3 region has 13 residues. Based on the CDR3 plus reference TRBV7-8 and TRBJ1-1, the full variable domain is GAGVSQSPRYKVAKRGQDVALRCDPISGHVSLFWYQQALGQGPEFLTYFQNEAQLDKSGLPSDRFFAERPEGSVSTLKIQRTQQEDSAVYLCASSVRVYSEAFFGQGTRLTVV.